This TCR beta chain was documented in a study of blood T cell repertoires in COVID-19. Study details: The samples span acute and convalescent COVID-19 from the United States, Italy and Spain.

V shed 4 bases, J shed 4 bases, and the junction held 8 bases outside the gene matches. CDR3 size: 15 residues. Germline V gene lookup returns CDR1 SGHRS and CDR2 YFSETQ. Methods used by the authors: Counts of nucleated cells, estimated from reference gene primer amplification, were obtained. Method: immunoSEQ multiplex PCR; TCRdb's copy keeps in-frame clones and lacks some. The V and J calls and clone size are taken from that table; D and trimming were inferred from the DNA. The sample records 220,000 or so clones, around three quarters being singletons. V is TRBV5-1 and J is TRBJ1-2; TRBD1 aligns across 9 bases. The sample was peripheral blood. The sequence came from a woman between 65 and 79 years old with acute or convalescent COVID-19. The CDR3 loop is CASSATGQGRYGYTF. The CDR3 DNA reads TGCGCCAGCAGCGCAACTGGACAGGGGCGCTATGGCTACACCTTC.